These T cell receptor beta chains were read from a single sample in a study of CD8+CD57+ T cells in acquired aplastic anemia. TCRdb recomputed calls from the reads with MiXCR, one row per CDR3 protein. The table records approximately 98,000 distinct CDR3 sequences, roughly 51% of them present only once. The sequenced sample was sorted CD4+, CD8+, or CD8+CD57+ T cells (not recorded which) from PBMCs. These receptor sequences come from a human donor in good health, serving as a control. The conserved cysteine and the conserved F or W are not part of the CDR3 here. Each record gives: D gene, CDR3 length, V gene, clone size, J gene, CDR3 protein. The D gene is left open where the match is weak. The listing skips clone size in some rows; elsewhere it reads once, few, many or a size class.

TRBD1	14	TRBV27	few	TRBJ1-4	ASSFRVGQGNEKLF
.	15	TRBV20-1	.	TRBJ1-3	SAHSGIRLNSGNTIY
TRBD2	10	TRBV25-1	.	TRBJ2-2	ASRGRAGELF
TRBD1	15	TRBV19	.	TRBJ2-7	AGSIDRGTGTHPEQY
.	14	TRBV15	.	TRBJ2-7	ATRNIGGQQSYEQY
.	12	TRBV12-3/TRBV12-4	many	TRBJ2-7	ASSLREEVYEQY
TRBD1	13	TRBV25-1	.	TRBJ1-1	ARPFIQGARAEAF
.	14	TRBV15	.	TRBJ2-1	ATSRETDSSYNEQS
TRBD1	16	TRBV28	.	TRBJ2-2	ASSSLSPGQGVIGELF
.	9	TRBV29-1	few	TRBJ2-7	SCGGELEQY
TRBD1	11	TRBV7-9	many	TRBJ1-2	ASSPTGGYGYT
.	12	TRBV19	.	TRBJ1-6	ASSIARDNSPLH
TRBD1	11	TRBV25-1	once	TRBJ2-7	ASSQGQVYEQY
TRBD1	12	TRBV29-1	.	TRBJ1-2	SVERGQGNYGYT
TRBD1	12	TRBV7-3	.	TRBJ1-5	ASSVGYRGRPQH
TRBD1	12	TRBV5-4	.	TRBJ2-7	ASSPGTGNHEQY
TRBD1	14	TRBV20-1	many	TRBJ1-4	SARDYDRGQNEKLF
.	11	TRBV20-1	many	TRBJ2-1	SASPRRVDEQF
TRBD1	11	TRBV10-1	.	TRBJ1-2	ASSGDRASGYT
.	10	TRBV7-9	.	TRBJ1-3	ASRSSSDTIY
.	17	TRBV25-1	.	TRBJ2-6	ASSEVRTDPSSGANVLT
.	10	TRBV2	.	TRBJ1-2	ASSEYGDGYT
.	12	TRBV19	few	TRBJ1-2	ASSIGGLSNGYT
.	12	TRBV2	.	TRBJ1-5	ASTSTVGNQPQH
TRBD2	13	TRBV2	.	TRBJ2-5	ASSGGGGAPETQY
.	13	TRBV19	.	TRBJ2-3	ASSIKRPGTDTQY
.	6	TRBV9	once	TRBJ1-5	ASSYQH
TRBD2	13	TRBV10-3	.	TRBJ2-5	AIGRAGGQEETQY
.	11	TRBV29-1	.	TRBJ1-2	SVDRGLKFGYT
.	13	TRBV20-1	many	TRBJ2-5	SAREWVLGEETQY
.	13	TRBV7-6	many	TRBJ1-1	ASSLGKGGATEAF
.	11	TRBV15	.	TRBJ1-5	ATSREDNQPQH
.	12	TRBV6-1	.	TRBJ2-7	ASSPHRDGYEQY
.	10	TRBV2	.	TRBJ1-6	ASSPGSSPLH
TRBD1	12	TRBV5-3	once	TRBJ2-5	ASRAGTGQETQY
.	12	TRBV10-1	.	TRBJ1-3	ASSAHHSGNTIY
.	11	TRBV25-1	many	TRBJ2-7	ASSEGESYEQY
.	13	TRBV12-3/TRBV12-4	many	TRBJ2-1	ASSSPGRPYNEQF
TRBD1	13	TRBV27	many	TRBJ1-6	ASSPRQGYNSPLH
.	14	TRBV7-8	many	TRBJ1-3	ASSLPPPGSGNTIY
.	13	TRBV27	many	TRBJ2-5	ASSSTGRTQETQY
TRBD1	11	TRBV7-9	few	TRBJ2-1	ASRATGGNEQF
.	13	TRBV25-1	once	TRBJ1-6	ASGGLRGTNSPLH
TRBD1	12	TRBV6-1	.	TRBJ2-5	ASSASGGFETQY
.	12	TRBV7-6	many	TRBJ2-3	ASSLVGGTDTQY
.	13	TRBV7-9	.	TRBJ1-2	ASSLAAGANYGYT
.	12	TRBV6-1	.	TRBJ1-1	ASGTGVGNTEAF
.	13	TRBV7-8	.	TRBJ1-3	ASSLDPGPGNTIY
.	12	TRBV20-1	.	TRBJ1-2	SARASTGDYGYT
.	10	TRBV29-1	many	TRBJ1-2	SVRTEGYGYT